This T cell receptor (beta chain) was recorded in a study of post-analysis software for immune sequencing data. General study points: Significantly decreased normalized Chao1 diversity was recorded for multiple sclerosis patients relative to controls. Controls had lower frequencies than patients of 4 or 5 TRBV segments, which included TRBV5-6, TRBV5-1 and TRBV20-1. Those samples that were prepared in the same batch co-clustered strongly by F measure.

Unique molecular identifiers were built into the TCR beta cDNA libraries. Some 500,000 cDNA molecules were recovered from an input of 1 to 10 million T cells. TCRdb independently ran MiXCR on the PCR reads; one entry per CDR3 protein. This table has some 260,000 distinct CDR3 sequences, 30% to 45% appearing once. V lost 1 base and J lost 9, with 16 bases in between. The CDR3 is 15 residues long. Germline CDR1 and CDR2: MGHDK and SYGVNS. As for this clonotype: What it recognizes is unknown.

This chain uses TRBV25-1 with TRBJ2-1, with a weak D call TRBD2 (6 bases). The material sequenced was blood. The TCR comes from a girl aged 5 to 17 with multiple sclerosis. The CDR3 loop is CASSESQRAKGEQFF. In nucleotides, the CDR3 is TGTGCCAGCAGTGAATCCCAGCGGGCAAAGGGTGAGCAGTTCTTC.